This paragraph covers one T cell receptor beta chain sequence. This clonotype has a count of ten or more. Its antigen is unknown. Nothing much larger sits one base from this clone, and base qualities are not available. The cysteine opens and the phenylalanine closes a CDR3 of 12 amino acids. The sequence is cut down to CDR3 DNA, 36 bases in frame from base 1. At the junction V is shortened by 5 bases and J by 4 bases, with 11 bases in between. CDR1 is given as SQVTM and CDR2 as ANQGSEA, both from the germline V gene. This entry is derived from a study of CD8 T cells in ankylosing spondylitis (dated by TCRdb to the late 2010s). In the study overall: T cell receptor beta repertoires were profiled in healthy donors and ankylosing spondylitis patients so that disease-linked TCR variants could be found. In total, the full study cohort was made up of roughly 110 healthy donors and 25 to 30 ankylosing spondylitis patients. Peripheral blood samples were taken, and synovial fluid was additionally collected from ankylosing spondylitis patients.

What the work shows at the level of the full study, not this receptor alone: A TCR beta motif of about 8 highly homologous amino acid variants appeared characteristic of blood from ankylosing spondylitis patients. According to the report, matched synovial fluid samples from ankylosing spondylitis patients were significantly enriched for the disease-linked clones. The disease-linked clones showed a CD8+ phenotype and occurred at relatively low frequencies in peripheral blood. Some TCR beta motif variants had previously been reported in synovial fluid and blood of reactive arthritis patients, which suggested common disease-initiation mechanisms.

Sequencing relied on an Illumina HiSeq 2500. Quantitative 5'-RACE with molecular barcodes was used to prepare TCR beta libraries. On the study's bioinformatics: A new computational method based on a probabilistic model of VDJ rearrangement was used to identify disease-linked TCR variants. TCRdb reran the public reads through fastp at Q25 and MiXCR, keeping productive beta chains. Under each unique CDR3 protein, matching rows form one entry showing the most common genes and DNA. These V and J calls rely on TCRdb rather than the paper's analysis. Present in this sample are under 55,000 distinct CDR3 sequences, about 7% of which were seen just once. Clones ranked in the top ten supply around 7.8% of the sample.

The chain links TRBV29-1 with TRBJ2-5; matching of 6 bases hints at TRBD1 as the D gene. Source material: blood, either unsorted or a sorted T cell fraction (not recorded which). The receptor was derived from a female donor with ankylosing spondylitis or in good health (not recorded which). The nucleotides are TGCAGCGTTCTACAGGGTGGAGAGACCCAGTACTTC. Its translation reads: CSVLQGGETQYF.